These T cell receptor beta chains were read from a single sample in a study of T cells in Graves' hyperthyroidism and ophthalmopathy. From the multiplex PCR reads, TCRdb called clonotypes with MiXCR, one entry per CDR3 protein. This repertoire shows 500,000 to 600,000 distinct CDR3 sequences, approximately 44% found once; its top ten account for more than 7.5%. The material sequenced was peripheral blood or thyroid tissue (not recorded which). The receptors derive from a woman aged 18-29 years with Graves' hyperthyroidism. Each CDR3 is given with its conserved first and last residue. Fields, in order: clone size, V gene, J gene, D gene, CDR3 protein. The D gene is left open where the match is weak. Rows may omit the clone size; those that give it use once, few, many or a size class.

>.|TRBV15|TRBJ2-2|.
CATSNGAVIGRELFF
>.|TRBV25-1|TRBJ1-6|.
CASSGSGGGNSPLHF
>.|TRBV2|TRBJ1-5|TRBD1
CASSDGQGGGNQPQHF
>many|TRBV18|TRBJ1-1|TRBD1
CASTRQGVDTEAFF
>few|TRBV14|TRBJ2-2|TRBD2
CASSQALIVPTSGRVRTGELFF
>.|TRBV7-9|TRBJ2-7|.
CASSLDNDEQYF
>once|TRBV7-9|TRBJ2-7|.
CASSLDFGGNEQYF
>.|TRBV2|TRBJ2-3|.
CASSGPGSRGTDTQYF
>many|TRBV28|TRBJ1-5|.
CASSPSGNHQPQHF
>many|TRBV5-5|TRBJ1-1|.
CASSLKTRGNTEAFF
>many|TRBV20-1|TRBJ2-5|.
CSARDSGSGWETQYF
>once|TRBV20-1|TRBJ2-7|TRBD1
CSASPSGTGAYEQYF
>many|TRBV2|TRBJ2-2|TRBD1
CASRGQVSAGELFF
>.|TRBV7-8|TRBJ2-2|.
CASSSRRDWSTGELFF
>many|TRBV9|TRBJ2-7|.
CASSVGQGGYEQYF
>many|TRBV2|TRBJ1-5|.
CASTGTWIGANQPQHF
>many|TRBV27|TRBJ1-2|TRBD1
CASSRLDRGGYTF
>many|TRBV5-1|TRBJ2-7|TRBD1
CASSSHILQGAIAEQYF
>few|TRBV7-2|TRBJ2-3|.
CASSLDWGTDTQYF
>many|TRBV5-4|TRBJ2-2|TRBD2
CASRRLASNTGELFF
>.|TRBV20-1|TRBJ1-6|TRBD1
CSASGTGWDDNSPLHF
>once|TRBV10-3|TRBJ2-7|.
CAITGDDGGYEQYF
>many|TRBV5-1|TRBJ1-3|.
CASSPSRGRSSSGNTIYF
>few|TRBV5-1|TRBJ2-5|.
CASSLPTATSAGTQYF
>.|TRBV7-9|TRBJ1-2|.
CASSSRTGVGYGYTF
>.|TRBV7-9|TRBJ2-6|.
CASSLARAGVTNVLTF
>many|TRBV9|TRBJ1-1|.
CARSGERNTEAFF
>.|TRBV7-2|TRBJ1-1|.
CASSSWWSSYNEAFF
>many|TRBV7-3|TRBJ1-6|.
CASSPGGHEDSPLHF
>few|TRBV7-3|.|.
CASSRLGGEQFF
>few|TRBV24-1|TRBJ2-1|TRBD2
CATSGLAGGHSSSYNEQFF
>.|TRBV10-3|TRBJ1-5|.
CAISGLGETQHF
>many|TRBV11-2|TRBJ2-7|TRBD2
CASSLGGFVAYEQYF
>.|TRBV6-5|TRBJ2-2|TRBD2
CASPPGSGRAAGELLF
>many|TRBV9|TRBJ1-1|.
CASSVAMIGNTEAFF
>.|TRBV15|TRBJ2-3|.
CATSRAPLSTDTQYF
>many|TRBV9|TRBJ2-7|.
CASSAGVNGQSGTYEQYF
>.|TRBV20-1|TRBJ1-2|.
CSAYRALERGYTF
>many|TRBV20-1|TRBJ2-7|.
CSASPPPSGGEQYF
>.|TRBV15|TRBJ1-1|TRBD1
CATSQGRGQGKWGTEAFF
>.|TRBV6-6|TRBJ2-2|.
CASSYRGGVNTGELFF
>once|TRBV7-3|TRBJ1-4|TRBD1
CASSNRDRDTGELEKLFF
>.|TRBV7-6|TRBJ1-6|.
CASSGGEKGSPLHF
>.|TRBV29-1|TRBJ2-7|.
CSVVPQGGVEEQYF
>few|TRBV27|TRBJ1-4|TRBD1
CASSRTGGYEKLFF
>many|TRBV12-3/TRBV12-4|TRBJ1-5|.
CASSSRWVGDIYSNQPQHF
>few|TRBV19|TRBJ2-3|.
CASSMRSPTDTQYF
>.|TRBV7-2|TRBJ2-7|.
CASSRNPGDWGNEQYF
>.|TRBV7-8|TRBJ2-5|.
CASRPRGAQYF
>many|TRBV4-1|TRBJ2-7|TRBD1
CASSQGPGQGAYEQYF
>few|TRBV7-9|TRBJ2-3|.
CASSLLRGTTDTQYF
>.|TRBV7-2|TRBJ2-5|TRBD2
CASSLVLAGRETQYF
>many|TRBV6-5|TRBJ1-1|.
CASSELYGAGTEAFF